Described below is a single TCR beta chain sequence and its context. The record originates from a study of T cells in Graves' hyperthyroidism and ophthalmopathy. This CDR3 contains 15 residues. The germline gives CDR1 MNHEY, CDR2 SMNVEV (reference sequence). V lost 4 bases, J lost 7 bases, and 7 bases stayed unmatched. Amplified TCR beta CDR3 regions derived from RNA transcripts. HTBI primers were employed in a first-round RT-PCR of the TCR CDR3. TCRdb re-derived calls from the multiplex PCR reads in MiXCR, one entry per CDR3 protein. Among 550,000 to 700,000 distinct CDR3 sequences listed, under 15% were seen once.

The chain carries TRBV27 and TRBJ1-5, with 10 bases fitting TRBD1. The TCR was taken from a woman between 40 and 55 years old with Graves' ophthalmopathy. The sequenced sample consisted of blood. The CDR3 spells CASSSLGQGNQPQHF. DNA of the CDR3: TGTGCCAGCAGTTCCCTGGGACAGGGGAACCAGCCCCAGCATTTT.